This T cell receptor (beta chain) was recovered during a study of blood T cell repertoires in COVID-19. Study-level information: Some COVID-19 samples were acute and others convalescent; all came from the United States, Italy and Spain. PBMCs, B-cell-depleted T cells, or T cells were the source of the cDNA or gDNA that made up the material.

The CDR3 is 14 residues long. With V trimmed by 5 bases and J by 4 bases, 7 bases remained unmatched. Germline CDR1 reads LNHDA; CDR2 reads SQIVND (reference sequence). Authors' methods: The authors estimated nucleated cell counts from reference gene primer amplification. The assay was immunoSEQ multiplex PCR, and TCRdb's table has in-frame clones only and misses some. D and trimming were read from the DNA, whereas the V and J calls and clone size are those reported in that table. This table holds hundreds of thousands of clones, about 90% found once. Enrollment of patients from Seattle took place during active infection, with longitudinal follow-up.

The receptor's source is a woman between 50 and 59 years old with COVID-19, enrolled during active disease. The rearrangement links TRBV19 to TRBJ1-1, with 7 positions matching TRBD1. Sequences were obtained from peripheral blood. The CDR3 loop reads CASSVRGAGTEAFF. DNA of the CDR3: TGTGCCAGTAGTGTCAGGGGGGCGGGCACTGAAGCTTTCTTT.